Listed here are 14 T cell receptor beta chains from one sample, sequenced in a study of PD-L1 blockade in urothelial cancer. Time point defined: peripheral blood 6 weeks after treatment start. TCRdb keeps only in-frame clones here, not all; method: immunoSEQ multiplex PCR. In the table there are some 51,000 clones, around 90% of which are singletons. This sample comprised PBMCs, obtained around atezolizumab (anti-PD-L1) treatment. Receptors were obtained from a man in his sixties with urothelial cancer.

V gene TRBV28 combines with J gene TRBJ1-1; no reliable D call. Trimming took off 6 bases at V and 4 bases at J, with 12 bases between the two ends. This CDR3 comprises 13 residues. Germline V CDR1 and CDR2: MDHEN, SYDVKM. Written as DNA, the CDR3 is TGTGCCAGCAGCCTAACTGCCTTCACTGAAGCTTTCTTT. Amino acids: CASSLTAFTEAFF.

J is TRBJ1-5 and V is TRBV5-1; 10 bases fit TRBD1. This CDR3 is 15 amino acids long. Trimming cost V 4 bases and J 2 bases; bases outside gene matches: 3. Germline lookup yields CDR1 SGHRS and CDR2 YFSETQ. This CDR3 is CASSPGTGGNQPQHF. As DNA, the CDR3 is TGCGCCAGCAGCCCAGGGACAGGGGGCAATCAGCCCCAGCATTTT. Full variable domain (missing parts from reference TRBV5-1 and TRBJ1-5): KAGVTQTPRYLIKTRGQQVTLSCSPISGHRSVSWYQQTPGQGLQFLFEYFSETQRNKGNFPGRFSGRQFSNSRSEMNVSTLELGDSALYLCASSPGTGGNQPQHFGDGTRLSIL.

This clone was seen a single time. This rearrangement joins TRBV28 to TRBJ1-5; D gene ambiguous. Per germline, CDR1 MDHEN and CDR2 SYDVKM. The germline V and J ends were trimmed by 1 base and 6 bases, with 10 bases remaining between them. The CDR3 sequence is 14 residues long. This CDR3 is CASSLLRGRQPQHF. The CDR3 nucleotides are TGTGCCAGCAGTTTATTAAGAGGGCGTCAGCCCCAGCATTTT.

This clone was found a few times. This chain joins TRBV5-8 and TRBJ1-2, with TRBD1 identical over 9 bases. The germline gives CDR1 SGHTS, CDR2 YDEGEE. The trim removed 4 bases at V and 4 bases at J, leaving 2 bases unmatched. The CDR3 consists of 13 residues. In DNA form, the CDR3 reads TGTGCCAGCAGCCCGGGACAGGGCTATGGCTACACCTTC. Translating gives CASSPGQGYGYTF.

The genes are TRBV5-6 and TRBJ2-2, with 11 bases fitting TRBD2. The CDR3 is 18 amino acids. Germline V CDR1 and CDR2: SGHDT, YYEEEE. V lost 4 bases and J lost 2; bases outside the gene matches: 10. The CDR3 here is CASSLIGTSGLNTGELFF. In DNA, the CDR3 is TGTGCCAGCAGCCTCATCGGGACTAGCGGCTTAAACACCGGGGAGCTGTTTTTT.

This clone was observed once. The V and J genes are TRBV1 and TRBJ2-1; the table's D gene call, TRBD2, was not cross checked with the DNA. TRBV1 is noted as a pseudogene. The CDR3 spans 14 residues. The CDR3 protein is CTAGLAGVYNEQFF. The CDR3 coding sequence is TGCACCGCCGGACTAGCGGGAGTTTACAATGAGCAGTTCTTC.

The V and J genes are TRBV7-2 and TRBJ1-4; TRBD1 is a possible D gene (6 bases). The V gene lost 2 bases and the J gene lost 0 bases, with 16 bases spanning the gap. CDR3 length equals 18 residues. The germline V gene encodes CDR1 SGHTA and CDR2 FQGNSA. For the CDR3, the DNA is TGTGCCAGCAGCTTAAACCGGCAGGGGCGAACAACTAATGAAAAACTGTTTTTT. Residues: CASSLNRQGRTTNEKLFF.

CDR3 bases: TGTGCCAGCAGTGACAATGGACTGGAGCGAATTGAAGCTTTCTTT. It codes for CASSDNGLERIEAFF. The V and J genes are TRBV25-1 and TRBJ1-1; D remains ambiguous. Trimming removed 3 bases at V and 7 bases at J, with 18 bases between. This CDR3 region has 15 residues. From germline, CDR1 is MGHDK and CDR2 SYGVNS.

In nucleotides, the CDR3 is TGTGCCAGCAGCCGGACTAGTCCCAGGGGCTCCTCCTATAATTCACCCCTCCACTTT. Translating gives CASSRTSPRGSSYNSPLHF. The chain carries TRBV11-1 and TRBJ1-6, with D perhaps TRBD1 (6 bases). The germline V and J ends were trimmed by 5 bases and 0 bases, with 20 bases remaining between them. Looked up from germline, CDR1 is SGHAT and CDR2 is FQDESV (reference sequence). CDR3 size: 19 residues.

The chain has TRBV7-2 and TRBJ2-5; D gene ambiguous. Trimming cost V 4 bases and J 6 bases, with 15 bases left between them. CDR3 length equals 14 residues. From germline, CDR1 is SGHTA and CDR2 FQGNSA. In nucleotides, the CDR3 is TGTGCCAGCAGCTACGACTTTGCCCAGAAGACCCAGTACTTC. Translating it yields CASSYDFAQKTQYF.

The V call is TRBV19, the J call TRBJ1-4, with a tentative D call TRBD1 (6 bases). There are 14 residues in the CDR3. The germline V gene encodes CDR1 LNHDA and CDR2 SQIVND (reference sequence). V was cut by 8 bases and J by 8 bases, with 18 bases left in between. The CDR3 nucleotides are TGTGCCAGTTCCGACCGGGGGGCTGAGGAAAAACTGTTTTTT. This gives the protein CASSDRGAEEKLFF. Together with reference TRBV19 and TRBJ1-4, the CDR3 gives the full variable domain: DGGITQSPKYLFRKEGQNVTLSCEQNLNHDAMYWYRQDPGQGLRLIYYSQIVNDFQKGDIAEGYSVSREKKESFPLTVTSAQKNPTAFYLCASSDRGAEEKLFFGSGTQLSVL.

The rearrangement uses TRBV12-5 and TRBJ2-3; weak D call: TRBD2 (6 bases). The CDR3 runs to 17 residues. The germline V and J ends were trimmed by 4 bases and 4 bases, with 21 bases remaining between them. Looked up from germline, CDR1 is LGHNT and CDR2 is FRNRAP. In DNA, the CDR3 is TGTGCTAGTGGTTCCAAGACGGGGGACGTGGGGGCAGATACGCAGTATTTT. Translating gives CASGSKTGDVGADTQYF.

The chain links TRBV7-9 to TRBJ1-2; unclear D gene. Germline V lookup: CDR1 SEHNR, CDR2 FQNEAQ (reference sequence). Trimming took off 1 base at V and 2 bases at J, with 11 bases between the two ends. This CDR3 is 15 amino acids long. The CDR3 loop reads CASSLDAMGNYGYTF. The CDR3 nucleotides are TGTGCCAGCAGCTTAGATGCTATGGGCAACTATGGCTACACCTTC.

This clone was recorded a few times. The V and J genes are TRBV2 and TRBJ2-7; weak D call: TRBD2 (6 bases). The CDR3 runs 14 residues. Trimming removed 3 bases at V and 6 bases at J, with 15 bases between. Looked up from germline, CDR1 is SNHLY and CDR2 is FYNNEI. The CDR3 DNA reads TGTGCCAGCAGTGAGGGGACTCTAGCAACCGAGCAGTACTTC. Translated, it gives CASSEGTLATEQYF.